The 29 T cell receptor beta chains reported below all come from one sample, sequenced in a study of cytomegalovirus exposure and HLA in healthy donors. The PCR was carried out with 60 Vbeta primers and 13 Jbeta primers. TCRdb's table, derived via immunoSEQ multiplex PCR, lists solely in-frame clones and lacks some. The repertoire holds around 150,000 clones, around 75% seen once, with around 3% in the top ten. The sample consisted of PBMCs. These receptors were taken from a woman between 50 and 59 years old in good health and CMV-seropositive.

In nucleotides, the CDR3 is TGTGCCAGTAGTCCCTCTGACCGGGTGGAGCAGTACTTC. It codes for CASSPSDRVEQYF. J is TRBJ2-5 and V is TRBV19; D gene uncertain. Trimming took 5 bases from V and 11 from J, leaving 18 bases between them. CDR1 and CDR2 (germline): LNHDA, SQIVND (reference sequence). The CDR3 covers 13 residues.

The V call is TRBV28, the J call TRBJ1-2; D is possibly TRBD1 (6 bases). This CDR3 contains 13 residues. CDR1 and CDR2 from the germline V gene are MDHEN and SYDVKM. The germline V and J ends were trimmed by 6 bases and 5 bases, with 13 bases remaining between them. CDR3 residues: CASRQGTRYGYTF. CDR3 DNA sequence: TGTGCCAGCAGGCAGGGGACGAGGTATGGCTACACCTTC.

The chain is built from TRBV5-1 and TRBJ1-1; D is unclear. Trimming cost V 0 bases and J 7 bases, with 13 bases left between them. The V gene's germline CDR1 is SGHRS and CDR2 YFSETQ. The CDR3 consists of 14 residues. The CDR3 sequence is CASSLGSNAGEAFF. In DNA, the CDR3 is TGCGCCAGCAGCTTGGGCTCGAACGCGGGTGAAGCTTTCTTT.

The sample holds one count of this clone. This chain joins TRBV2 and TRBJ1-1; D gene uncertain. The CDR3 has 13 amino acids. Deletions cut 4 bases from V and 7 bases from J, with 13 bases between. CDR1 is SNHLY, CDR2 FYNNEI, per germline. This CDR3 is CASSGSGGCEAFF. The CDR3 DNA sequence: TGTGCCAGCAGTGGGTCGGGTGGGTGTGAAGCTTTCTTT.

CDR3 in DNA: TGTGCCAGCAGTTACAACCCCGGACTGGACAGGCAAACGCCCCAGCATTTT. Amino acid sequence: CASSYNPGLDRQTPQHF. The chain couples TRBV28 to TRBJ1-5, with TRBD1 identical over 7 bases. CDR1 and CDR2 (germline): MDHEN, SYDVKM. The CDR3 is 17 residues long. After removal of 4 bases from V and 9 bases from J, the junction contained 18 bases not matched to a gene. Full variable domain (remainder filled in from reference TRBV28 and TRBJ1-5): DVKVTQSSRYLVKRTGEKVFLECVQDMDHENMFWYRQDPGLGLRLIYFSYDVKMKEKGDIPEGYSVSREKKERFSLILESASTNQTSMYLCASSYNPGLDRQTPQHFGDGTRLSIL.

The CDR3 sequence: CAWSIGQSYEQYF. As DNA, the CDR3 is TGTGCCTGGAGTATCGGACAATCTTACGAGCAGTACTTC. This chain uses TRBV30 with TRBJ2-7, with D tentatively TRBD1 (5 bases). The CDR3 is 13 residues long. CDR1 is GTSNPN, CDR2 SVGIG, per germline (reference sequence). Trimming left V 2 bases short and J 4 bases short, with 12 bases between.

The rearrangement joins TRBV6-5 to TRBJ1-2; 7 bases are a match to TRBD1. Looked up from germline, CDR1 is MNHEY and CDR2 is SVGAGI. The length of the CDR3 is 13 residues. The V segment lost 6 bases and the J segment 8 bases; nucleotides outside the gene matches: 9. The CDR3 reads CASSPTGMEGYTF. CDR3 sequence (DNA): TGTGCCAGCAGCCCGACAGGGATGGAAGGCTACACCTTC.

The rearrangement joins TRBV11-2 to TRBJ2-7; D may be TRBD2 (7 bases). The CDR3 is 13 residues long. Trimming took 3 bases from V and 5 from J, leaving 11 bases between them. The V gene's germline CDR1 is SGHAT and CDR2 FQNNGV. The CDR3 loop reads CASSFPGGHEQYF. The CDR3 DNA reads as TGTGCCAGCAGCTTCCCGGGGGGCCACGAGCAGTACTTC.

This clone was observed a handful of times. The V call is TRBV5-1, the J call TRBJ1-3, with D possibly matching TRBD1 (5 bases). Germline-derived CDR1 and CDR2 are SGHRS and YFSETQ. Trimming shortened V by 3 bases and J by 0 bases, and 13 bases separated the two germline ends. This CDR3 is built from 16 residues. CDR3 in DNA: TGCGCCAGCAGCTCCACTCGACAGTCCTCTGGAAACACCATATATTTT. Translation gives CASSSTRQSSGNTIYF.

The chain couples TRBV5-1 to TRBJ1-5; tentatively, D is TRBD1 (6 bases). Germline V gene data show CDR1 as SGHRS and CDR2 as YFSETQ. V lost 4 bases and J 4 bases, leaving 9 bases between the germline ends. The CDR3 runs 13 residues. Here the CDR3 reads CASSPGQNQPQHF. DNA of the CDR3: TGCGCCAGCAGCCCCGGACAGAATCAGCCCCAGCATTTT.

This chain joins TRBV30 and TRBJ1-5; D unclear. Germline V gene lookup returns CDR1 GTSNPN and CDR2 SVGIG (reference sequence). The V and J ends lost 5 bases and 3 bases respectively, with 14 bases between them. The CDR3 totals 14 residues. The CDR3 DNA follows: TGTGCCTGGGCTTCGGAGAGCGTCAATCAGCCCCAGCATTTT. Amino acids: CAWASESVNQPQHF. The full variable domain, completed using reference TRBV30 and TRBJ1-5, is SQTIHQWPATLVQPVGSPLSLECTVEGTSNPNLYWYRQAAGRGLQLLFYSVGIGQISSEVPQNLSASRPQDRQFILSSKKLLLSDSGFYLCAWASESVNQPQHFGDGTRLSIL.

V is TRBV27 and J is TRBJ1-5, with 7 bases matching TRBD1. The germline V gene has CDR1 MNHEY and CDR2 SMNVEV (reference sequence). The CDR3 is 13 residues long. V shed 6 bases and J 4 bases; nucleotides not matched to a gene: 3. The CDR3 DNA sequence: TGTGCCAGCAGCCCACAGGGGAATCAGCCCCAGCATTTT. It codes for CASSPQGNQPQHF.

V usage is TRBV9 and J usage is TRBJ2-5; TRBD2 aligns across 8 bases. Trimming removed 4 bases from V and 4 bases from J; junction bases left unmatched: 9. CDR1 is SGDLS, CDR2 YYNGEE, per germline. This CDR3 is 15 amino acids long. CDR3 residues: CASSPKQAGAETQYF. CDR3 bases: TGTGCCAGCAGCCCAAAGCAAGCGGGGGCAGAGACCCAGTACTTC.

The J gene is TRBJ2-1, the V gene TRBV10-2; TRBD2 might be the D (7 bases). The CDR3 loop spans 14 amino acids. CDR1 is WSHSY and CDR2 is SAAADI in the germline V gene. Trimming took off 6 bases at V and 2 bases at J, with 11 bases between the two ends. The CDR3 here is CASRVGGPYNEQFF. The CDR3 coding sequence is TGCGCCAGCAGGGTCGGGGGGCCCTACAATGAGCAGTTCTTC.

The chain recombines TRBV27 with TRBJ1-1, with TRBD1 matching 7 bases. The CDR3 spans 15 residues. CDR1 is MNHEY and CDR2 is SMNVEV in the germline V gene (reference sequence). V lost 2 bases, J lost 1 base, and 4 bases stayed unmatched. The CDR3 loop reads CASSLNPGGNTEAFF. DNA for the CDR3: TGTGCCAGCAGTTTAAACCCAGGGGGGAACACTGAAGCTTTCTTT.

This clone has a single count. J is TRBJ1-1 and V is TRBV10-3; D remains ambiguous. Germline CDR1 ENHRY, CDR2 SYGVKD. CDR3 size: 14 residues. Trimming pared 2 bases from V and 7 bases from J, leaving 14 bases between. This chain's CDR3 is CAISEGRVGFEAFF. CDR3 nucleotide sequence: TGTGCCATCAGTGAGGGTCGGGTCGGGTTTGAAGCTTTCTTT.

This clone has more than one count but fewer than ten. The chain couples TRBV15 to TRBJ1-5; D is unresolved. Germline values: CDR1 LNHNV, CDR2 YYDKDF (reference sequence). The CDR3 totals 13 residues. The V end was cut by 8 bases, the J end by 3 bases, with 11 bases between. CDR3 protein: CATGVPPNQPQHF. DNA for the CDR3: TGTGCCACCGGAGTCCCTCCCAATCAGCCCCAGCATTTT.

The CDR3: CASSPNRQGLNTEAFF. As DNA, the CDR3 is TGTGCCAGCTCCCCTAATCGGCAGGGGCTCAACACTGAAGCTTTCTTT. The chain carries TRBV18 and TRBJ1-1; D is possibly TRBD1 (6 bases). The CDR3 covers 16 residues. Germline V gene sequence: CDR1 KGHSH, CDR2 LQKENI. Trimming took off 6 bases at V and 2 bases at J, with 19 bases between the two ends.

The V gene is TRBV2, the J gene TRBJ1-5; maybe TRBD1 (6 bases). V gave up 7 bases and J gave up 6 bases, with 13 bases separating them. Germline V gene lookup returns CDR1 SNHLY and CDR2 FYNNEI. This CDR3 has 13 amino acids. As DNA, the CDR3 is TGTGCCAGCACCCGACAGGTGGGTCAGCCCCAGCATTTT. It yields the protein CASTRQVGQPQHF.

In its sample, this clone was seen once. This chain uses TRBV5-4 with TRBJ1-1, with D tentatively TRBD1 (6 bases). This CDR3 region has 14 residues. V was trimmed by 4 bases and J by 2 bases, leaving 12 bases between them. The V gene's germline CDR1 is SGHNT and CDR2 YYREEE (reference sequence). The DNA for the CDR3 is TGTGCCAGCAGCCCTCCGGACAGAAACACTGAAGCTTTCTTT. Translation: CASSPPDRNTEAFF.

J is TRBJ1-4 and V is TRBV10-3; 8 bases line up with TRBD1. The CDR3 has 13 residues. Trimming cost V 6 bases and J 5 bases; bases outside gene matches: 2. Germline CDR1 ENHRY, CDR2 SYGVKD. The CDR3 coding sequence is TGTGCCATCAGGGGACAGGAAAATGAAAAACTGTTTTTT. Residues: CAIRGQENEKLFF.

The chain couples TRBV5-4 to TRBJ2-1; TRBD2 matches 12 bases. After removal of 0 bases from V and 8 bases from J, the junction contained 6 bases not matched to a gene. CDR3 size: 16 residues. Per the germline V gene, CDR1 is SGHNT and CDR2 is YYREEE (reference sequence). For the CDR3, the DNA is TGTGCCAGCAGCTTGGAGCCTAGCGGGGGGGCCTATGAGCAGTTCTTC. As protein: CASSLEPSGGAYEQFF.

The V and J genes are TRBV19 and TRBJ1-5; possibly TRBD1 for D (6 bases). CDR3 length equals 16 residues. Trimming stripped 5 bases from V and 6 bases from J, with 20 bases between. Germline CDR1 reads LNHDA; CDR2 reads SQIVND (reference sequence). DNA of the CDR3: TGTGCCAGTAGTGCCCTCGCCGGGGGGGGCGGTCAGCCCCAGCATTTT. This gives the protein CASSALAGGGGQPQHF. The variable domain in full, completed from reference TRBV19 and TRBJ1-5, reads DGGITQSPKYLFRKEGQNVTLSCEQNLNHDAMYWYRQDPGQGLRLIYYSQIVNDFQKGDIAEGYSVSREKKESFPLTVTSAQKNPTAFYLCASSALAGGGGQPQHFGDGTRLSIL.

J is TRBJ2-5 and V is TRBV2; possible D gene TRBD2, 6 bases. Germline CDR1 reads SNHLY; CDR2 reads FYNNEI. Trimming stripped 2 bases from V and 5 bases from J, with 12 bases between. The CDR3 runs 14 residues. Here the CDR3 DNA reads TGTGCCAGCAGTGAATCTCTGGGGAGGGAGACCCAGTACTTC. Translation gives CASSESLGRETQYF.

This clone turned up a few times. The chain recombines TRBV7-8 with TRBJ1-1; 8 bases match TRBD1. Trimming cost V 3 bases and J 4 bases; bases outside gene matches: 7. The CDR3 sequence is 15 residues long. Germline V gene data show CDR1 as SGHVS and CDR2 as FQNEAQ. The CDR3 nucleotides are TGTGCCAGCAGCTTGCAGGGGGCATCAAGCACTGAAGCTTTCTTT. This translates into CASSLQGASSTEAFF.

This chain connects TRBV29-1 to TRBJ1-5, with a tentative D call TRBD1 (5 bases). The CDR3 sequence is 13 residues long. The germline V gene encodes CDR1 SQVTM and CDR2 ANQGSEA. Trimming cost V 0 bases and J 5 bases, with 8 bases left between them. The CDR3 spells CSVEESRDQPQHF. The CDR3 region has the DNA TGCAGCGTTGAAGAATCCAGGGATCAGCCCCAGCATTTT.

This rearrangement joins TRBV7-9 to TRBJ2-7; a weak D match, TRBD2 (6 bases). Germline-derived CDR1 and CDR2 are SEHNR and FQNEAQ (reference sequence). Deletions cut 3 bases from V and 1 base from J, with 13 bases between. This CDR3 has 15 residues. CDR3 sequence (DNA): TGTGCCAGCAGCTTGGCCGGGAGTGGGTCCTACGAGCAGTACTTC. Residues: CASSLAGSGSYEQYF.

This clone turned up a few times. CDR3 in amino acids: CASTETGLESDTQYF. The CDR3 DNA reads as TGCGCCAGCACCGAGACGGGACTAGAATCAGATACGCAGTATTTT. The chain uses TRBV5-1 and TRBJ2-3; 8 bases are shared with TRBD2. V gave up 6 bases and J gave up 4 bases; unmatched junction bases: 10. The CDR3 is 15 amino acids. CDR1 and CDR2 (germline): SGHRS, YFSETQ.

This sequence joins TRBV6-5 and TRBJ1-3; a weak D match, TRBD1 (5 bases). Germline CDR1 MNHEY, CDR2 SVGAGI. The CDR3 is made up of 13 amino acids. The V end was cut by 10 bases, the J end by 2 bases, with 12 bases between. The CDR3 bases are TGTGCCATCAGGGCAGAACCTGGAAACACCATATATTTT. Translation: CAIRAEPGNTIYF.